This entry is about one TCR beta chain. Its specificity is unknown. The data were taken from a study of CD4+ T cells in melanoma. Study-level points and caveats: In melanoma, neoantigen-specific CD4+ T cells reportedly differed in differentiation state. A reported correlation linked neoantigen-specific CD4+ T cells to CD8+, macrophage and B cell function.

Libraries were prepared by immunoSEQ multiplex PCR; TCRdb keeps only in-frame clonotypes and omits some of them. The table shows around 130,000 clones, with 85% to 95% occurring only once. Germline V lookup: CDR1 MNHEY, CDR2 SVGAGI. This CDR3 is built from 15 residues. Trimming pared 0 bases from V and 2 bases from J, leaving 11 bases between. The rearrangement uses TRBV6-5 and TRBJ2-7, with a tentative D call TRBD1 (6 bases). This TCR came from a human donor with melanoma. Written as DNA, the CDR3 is TGTGCCAGCAGTTACTCGGCCACAGGGCCCTACGAGCAGTACTTC. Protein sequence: CASSYSATGPYEQYF.